Listed below are T cell receptor beta chains from one sample, sequenced in a study of blood T cell repertoires in COVID-19. Sequencing was performed with immunoSEQ multiplex PCR; in TCRdb, only in-frame clones are kept and a portion is missing. The table records under 150,000 clones, approximately 79% of them present only once. Sequences were obtained from PBMCs or T cells enriched from blood (not recorded which). The source is a woman aged 50 to 60 who had recovered from COVID-19. The CDR3 runs from the conserved cysteine through the conserved F or W. A D gene is named only where the DNA matches it firmly. Some rows have no size entry. The others give once, few or many, or a class for an expanded clone.

size | J | D | V | DNA | CDR3
few | TRBJ1-2 | - | TRBV9 | TGTGCCAGCAGCGCCACGGGGGATGGCTACACCTTC | CASSATGDGYTF
- | TRBJ1-2 | - | TRBV19 | TGTGCCAGTAGTATAGCCCCCCCGAGGGAGGGCGGCTACACCTTC | CASSIAPPREGGYTF
many | TRBJ1-4 | - | TRBV25-1 | TGTGCCAGCAGTGAAAGGGGGTATAATGAAAAACTGTTTTTT | CASSERGYNEKLFF
- | TRBJ2-1 | - | TRBV6-6 | TGTGCCAGCAGTAACGACGGGGGGCACTCCTACAATGAGCAGTTCTTC | CASSNDGGHSYNEQFF
- | TRBJ1-1 | - | TRBV19 | TGTGCCAGCCGGACGGGAATGAACACTGAAGCTTTCTTT | CASRTGMNTEAFF
- | TRBJ2-7 | - | TRBV11-2 | TGTGCCAGCAGCCCAGGGTACGAGCAGTACTTC | CASSPGYEQYF
- | TRBJ2-7 | TRBD2 | TRBV15 | TGTGCCACCAGCAGTCGTCGGGCTAGCGGGAGGATCGAGCAGTACTTC | CATSSRRASGRIEQYF
- | TRBJ1-5 | - | TRBV30 | TGTGCCTGGAGTATCCAGGGCAATAGCAATCAGCCCCAGCATTTT | CAWSIQGNSNQPQHF
- | TRBJ1-2 | TRBD1 | TRBV9 | TGTGCCAGCAGCGTAGGGGACAGGGGAACAGCCTATGGCTACACCTTC | CASSVGDRGTAYGYTF
- | TRBJ2-7 | - | TRBV6-5 | TGTGCCAGCAGCCCGGGACAACAAAACTACGAGCAGTACTTC | CASSPGQQNYEQYF
- | TRBJ2-2 | - | TRBV5-1 | TGCGCCAGCTTGGGACAGAACACCGGGGAGCTGTTTTTT | CASLGQNTGELFF
- | TRBJ1-4 | - | TRBV14 | TGTGCCAGCCGGGGAACTAGGACTAATGAAAAACTGTTTTTT | CASRGTRTNEKLFF
- | TRBJ2-7 | - | TRBV10-2 | TGCGCCAGCAGTGAGTATACTGGCACCCGAAGGAGCTCCTACGAGCAGTACTTC | CASSEYTGTRRSSYEQYF
few | TRBJ1-1 | - | TRBV5-1 | TGCGCCAGCAGCTTGGGGAGGGGGAACACTGAAGCTTTCTTT | CASSLGRGNTEAFF
- | TRBJ1-6 | TRBD1 | TRBV29-1 | TGCAGCGTTAAAGAGGGGGCGACGAATTCACCCCTCCACTTT | CSVKEGATNSPLHF
- | TRBJ1-2 | - | TRBV4-2 | TGTGCCAGCAGCCAAACTCCGGGAGACCTCTATGGCTACACCTTC | CASSQTPGDLYGYTF
- | TRBJ2-6 | TRBD1 | TRBV5-4 | TGTGCCAGCAGCGCAATTACAGGGGCCTCTGGGGCCAACGTCCTGACTTTC | CASSAITGASGANVLTF
- | TRBJ2-7 | TRBD1 | TRBV2 | TGTGCCAGTAACCCCCTGGCCCAGGGGGCTAGGCAGTACTTC | CASNPLAQGARQYF
- | TRBJ2-7 | - | TRBV4-1 | TGCGCCAGCAGCCAAAAAATACCTACAGGAAAAAAGCTCAACGAGCAGTACTTC | CASSQKIPTGKKLNEQYF
- | TRBJ2-5 | TRBD2 | TRBV19 | TGTGCCAGTAGTTTCCATAGCGGGACGTACCAAGAGACCCAGTACTTC | CASSFHSGTYQETQYF
- | TRBJ2-7 | TRBD2 | TRBV30 | TGTGCCTGGAGCGGGACTAGTAGCTCCTACGAGCAGTACTTC | CAWSGTSSSYEQYF
- | TRBJ1-2 | TRBD1 | TRBV19 | TGTGCCAGTAGCGACAGGGGGAACTATGGCTACACCTTC | CASSDRGNYGYTF
- | TRBJ1-6 | TRBD1 | TRBV7-9 | TGTGCCAGCAGTCCTCAGGGGGCTAATTCACCCCTCCACTTT | CASSPQGANSPLHF
- | TRBJ1-5 | TRBD1 | TRBV9 | TGTGCCAGCAGCGTAGGAACAGGGGGCGGTCAGCCCCAGCATTTT | CASSVGTGGGQPQHF
- | TRBJ2-3 | - | TRBV3-1/TRBV3-2 | TGTGCCACCACCTCGACAGGCCGGGATACGCAGTATTTT | CATTSTGRDTQYF
- | TRBJ1-3 | - | TRBV3-1/TRBV3-2 | TGTGCCAGCAGCCCCACGAGGGGAAACACCATATATTTT | CASSPTRGNTIYF
- | TRBJ1-4 | TRBD1 | TRBV28 | TGTGCCAGCAGGGACAGGGGCCGATCTAATGAAAAACTGTTTTTT | CASRDRGRSNEKLFF
- | TRBJ1-1 | - | TRBV9 | TGTGCCAGCAGCGCCCTCACAGGGAACACTGAAGCTTTCTTT | CASSALTGNTEAFF
few | TRBJ2-1 | TRBD1 | TRBV4-2 | TGTGCCAGCAGCCAAGAGAACAGGGGGGCCTACAATGAGCAGTTCTTC | CASSQENRGAYNEQFF
- | TRBJ2-2 | - | TRBV9 | TGTGCCAGCAGCGTAGGGGACTCTCGATCGAACACCGGGGAGCTGTTTTTT | CASSVGDSRSNTGELFF
- | TRBJ2-2 | - | TRBV6-5 | TGTGCCAGCAGCAGGGGGGCGGGCACCGGGGAGCTGTTTTTT | CASSRGAGTGELFF
- | TRBJ2-3 | - | TRBV10-2 | TGCGCCAGCAGTGTCGCAGATACGCAGTATTTT | CASSVADTQYF
- | TRBJ2-7 | TRBD2 | TRBV9 | TGTGCCAGCAGCCCTCGGGCCCTAGCGGGGGTTGAGCAGTACTTC | CASSPRALAGVEQYF
- | TRBJ1-1 | TRBD1 | TRBV27 | TGTGCCAGCAGGACAGGGTGGGACACTGAAGCTTTCTTT | CASRTGWDTEAFF
few | TRBJ1-3 | TRBD1 | TRBV5-1 | TGCGCCAGCAGCCCAGCCGGGACAGCTGGAAACACCATATATTTT | CASSPAGTAGNTIYF
- | TRBJ1-3 | TRBD1 | TRBV3-1/TRBV3-2 | TGTGCCAGTCAACAGGGGACTGGAAACACCATATATTTT | CASQQGTGNTIYF